This TCR beta chain was sequenced during a study of OX40 agonist ivuxolimab in advanced cancers. The germline V gene has CDR1 SGHKS and CDR2 YYEKEE (reference sequence). The CDR3 consists of 15 residues. Trimming pared 1 base from V and 4 bases from J, leaving 11 bases between. Sequencing used immunoSEQ multiplex PCR; TCRdb keeps in-frame clones, though not all of them. The data contain 15,000 to 20,000 clones, around four fifths of them singletons. The chain carries TRBV5-5 and TRBJ1-4; the D gene is possibly TRBD1 (5 bases). The sample here was CD4+ or CD8+ T cells sorted from blood, taken in a trial of the OX40 agonist ivuxolimab. This TCR derives from an adult with an advanced solid tumor such as melanoma, head and neck, liver or kidney cancer. In nucleotides, the CDR3 is TGTGCCAGCAGCTTGTCGTCAGGGTTTAATGAAAAACTGTTTTTT. Protein sequence: CASSLSSGFNEKLFF.